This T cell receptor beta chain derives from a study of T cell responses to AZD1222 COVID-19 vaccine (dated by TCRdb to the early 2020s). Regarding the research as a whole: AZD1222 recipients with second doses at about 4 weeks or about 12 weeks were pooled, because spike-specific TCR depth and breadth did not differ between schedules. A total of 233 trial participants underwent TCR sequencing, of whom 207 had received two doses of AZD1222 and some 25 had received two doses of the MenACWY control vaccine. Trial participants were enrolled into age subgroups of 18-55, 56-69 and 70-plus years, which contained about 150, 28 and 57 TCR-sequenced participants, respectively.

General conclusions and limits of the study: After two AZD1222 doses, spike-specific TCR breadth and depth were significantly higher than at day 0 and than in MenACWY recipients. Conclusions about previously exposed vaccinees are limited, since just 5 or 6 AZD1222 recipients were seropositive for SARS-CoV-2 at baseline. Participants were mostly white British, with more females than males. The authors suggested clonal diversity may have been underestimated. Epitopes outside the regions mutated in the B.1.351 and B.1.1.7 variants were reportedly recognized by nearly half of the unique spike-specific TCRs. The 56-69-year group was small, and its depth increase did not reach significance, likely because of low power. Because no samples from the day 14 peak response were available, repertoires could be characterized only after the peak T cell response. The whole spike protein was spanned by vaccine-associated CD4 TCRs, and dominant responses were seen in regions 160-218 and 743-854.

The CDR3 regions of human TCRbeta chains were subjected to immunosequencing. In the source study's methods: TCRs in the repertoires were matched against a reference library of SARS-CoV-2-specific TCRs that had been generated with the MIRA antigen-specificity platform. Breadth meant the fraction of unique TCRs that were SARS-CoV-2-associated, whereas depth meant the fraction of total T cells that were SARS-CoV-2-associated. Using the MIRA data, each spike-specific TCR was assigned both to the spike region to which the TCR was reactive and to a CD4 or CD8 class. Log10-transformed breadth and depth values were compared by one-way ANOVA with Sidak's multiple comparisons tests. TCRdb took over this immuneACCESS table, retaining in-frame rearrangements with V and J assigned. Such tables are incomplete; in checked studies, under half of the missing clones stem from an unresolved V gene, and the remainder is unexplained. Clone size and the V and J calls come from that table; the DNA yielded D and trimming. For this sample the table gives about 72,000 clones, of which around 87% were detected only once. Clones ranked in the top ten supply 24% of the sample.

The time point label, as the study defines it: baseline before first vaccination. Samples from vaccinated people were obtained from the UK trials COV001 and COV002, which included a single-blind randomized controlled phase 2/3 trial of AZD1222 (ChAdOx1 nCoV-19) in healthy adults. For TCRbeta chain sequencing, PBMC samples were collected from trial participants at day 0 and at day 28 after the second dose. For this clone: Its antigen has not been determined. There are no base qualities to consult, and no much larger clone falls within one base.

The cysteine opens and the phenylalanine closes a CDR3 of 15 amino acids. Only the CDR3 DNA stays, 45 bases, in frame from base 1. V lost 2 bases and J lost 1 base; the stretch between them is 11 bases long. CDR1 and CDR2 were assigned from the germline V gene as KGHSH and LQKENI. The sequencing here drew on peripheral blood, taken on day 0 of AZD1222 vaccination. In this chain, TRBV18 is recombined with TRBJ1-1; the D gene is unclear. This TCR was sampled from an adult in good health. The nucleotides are TGTGCCAGCTCACCATCGGTATCACAGAACACTGAAGCTTTCTTT. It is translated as CASSPSVSQNTEAFF.